This T cell receptor (beta chain) was sequenced for a study of T cell clones after liver transplantation. Study as a whole: Samples came from ITN030ST, which attempted immunosuppression withdrawal within 2 years of liver transplantation. Graft-donor-reactive sequences were compared with third-party-reactive TCRbeta sequences from pre-transplant mixed lymphocyte reactions.

This clone was counted a few times. Only in-frame clones appear in the TCRdb table, and some are missing; sequencing was by immunoSEQ multiplex PCR. The table includes about 11,000 clones, around 70% detected once. The source material was CD4+ T cells from blood, sampled around 31 months after liver transplant. This TCR was sampled from a human patient who received a liver transplant. These T cells may partly come from the graft donor.

The CDR3 coding sequence is TGCGCCAGCAGCTCCTCCAGGGACCTCGGGGAGCTGTTTTTT. Residues: CASSSSRDLGELFF. The V call is TRBV5-1, the J call TRBJ2-2, with D perhaps given as TRBD1 or TRBD2 (5 bases each). This CDR3 spans 14 amino acids. The germline V gene encodes CDR1 SGHRS and CDR2 YFSETQ. V lost 3 bases and J 7 bases, leaving 13 bases between the germline ends.